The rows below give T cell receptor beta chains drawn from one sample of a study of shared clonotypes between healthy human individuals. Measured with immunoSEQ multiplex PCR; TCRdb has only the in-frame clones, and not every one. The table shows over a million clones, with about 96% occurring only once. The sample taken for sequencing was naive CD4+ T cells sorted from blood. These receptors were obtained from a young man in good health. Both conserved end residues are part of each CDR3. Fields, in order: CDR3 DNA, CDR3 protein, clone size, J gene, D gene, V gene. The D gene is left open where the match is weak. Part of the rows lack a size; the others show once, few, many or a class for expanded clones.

DNA: TGTGCCAGCAGCTTTTATGGGACACGGACCTCTGGGGCCAACGTCCTGACTTTC; CDR3: CASSFYGTRTSGANVLTF; size: .; J: TRBJ2-6; D: .; V: TRBV7-7
DNA: TGCGCCAGCAGCTTGGGGTCGAACCAAGAGACCCAGTACTTC; CDR3: CASSLGSNQETQYF; size: .; J: TRBJ2-5; D: .; V: TRBV5-1
DNA: TGTGCCAGCAGCGTAGCGGGCTCCTACAATGAGCAGTTCTTC; CDR3: CASSVAGSYNEQFF; size: .; J: TRBJ2-1; D: TRBD2; V: TRBV28
DNA: TGTGCCAGCTCACCACTAACAGGGCGAAGGAACACTGAAGCTTTCTTT; CDR3: CASSPLTGRRNTEAFF; size: once; J: TRBJ1-1; D: .; V: TRBV18
DNA: TGCGCCAGCAGGGCGGGACAGGGATCAGATACGCAGTATTTT; CDR3: CASRAGQGSDTQYF; size: .; J: TRBJ2-3; D: TRBD1; V: TRBV10-1
DNA: TGTGCCTGGAGGACGGACAGCTACGAGCAGTACTTC; CDR3: CAWRTDSYEQYF; size: .; J: TRBJ2-7; D: .; V: TRBV30
DNA: TGTGCCAGCAGTTCTGGGGCGTCACTAGCGGGAGGGCCTGGCAATGAGCAGTTCTTC; CDR3: CASSSGASLAGGPGNEQFF; size: .; J: TRBJ2-1; D: TRBD2; V: TRBV28
DNA: TGTGCCAGCAGTCCCGGTGGGACGAGCACTGAAGCTTTCTTT; CDR3: CASSPGGTSTEAFF; size: .; J: TRBJ1-1; D: .; V: TRBV6-5
DNA: TGTGCCAGCAGCGTAGCGGGGGTCGGGGCTAATGAAAAGCTGTTTTTT; CDR3: CASSVAGVGANEKLFF; size: .; J: TRBJ1-4; D: .; V: TRBV9
DNA: TGTGCCAGCAGCTTAGGTAGGCTAGCACCTTCCGAGCAGTACTTC; CDR3: CASSLGRLAPSEQYF; size: .; J: TRBJ2-7; D: .; V: TRBV7-8
DNA: TGTGCCAGCAGATCCCAGACAGACGAGCAGTACTTC; CDR3: CASRSQTDEQYF; size: .; J: TRBJ2-7; D: .; V: TRBV2
DNA: TGTGCCAGCAGCCCTTTTCGACTAGACTCCGGGCTGGGTTGGCAGTATTTT; CDR3: CASSPFRLDSGLGWQYF; size: .; J: TRBJ2-3; D: .; V: TRBV5-6
DNA: TGTGCCAGCAGTGTAGGACTAGCGACCTACAATGAGCAGTTCTTC; CDR3: CASSVGLATYNEQFF; size: .; J: TRBJ2-1; D: TRBD2; V: TRBV6-5
DNA: TGTGCCAGCAGCGCCGGGGACAGGGGTAATCAGCCCCAGCATTTT; CDR3: CASSAGDRGNQPQHF; size: .; J: TRBJ1-5; D: TRBD1; V: TRBV7-9
DNA: TGTGCCAGCAGTGAACAGGGTCGGTCCTACGAGCAGTACTTC; CDR3: CASSEQGRSYEQYF; size: .; J: TRBJ2-7; D: .; V: TRBV6-1
DNA: TGTGCCAGCACCCCCCGGTCCGGGAGGGCGGACACCGGGGAGCTGTTTTTT; CDR3: CASTPRSGRADTGELFF; size: .; J: TRBJ2-2; D: TRBD2; V: TRBV5-6
DNA: TGTGCCAGCAGCCCCACCGGTCGTTTCAACAATGAGCAGTTCTTC; CDR3: CASSPTGRFNNEQFF; size: .; J: TRBJ2-1; D: .; V: TRBV9
DNA: TGTGCCGGGGGGGGCTGGATCAATCAGCCCCAGCATTTT; CDR3: CAGGGWINQPQHF; size: .; J: TRBJ1-5; D: .; V: TRBV6-1
DNA: TGTGCCCTCAAGGGACAGGGGAATGGAAACACCATATATTTT; CDR3: CALKGQGNGNTIYF; size: .; J: TRBJ1-3; D: TRBD1; V: TRBV10-3
DNA: TGTGCCAGCAGTTACGGGGGGCGTGGAAACACCATATATTTT; CDR3: CASSYGGRGNTIYF; size: .; J: TRBJ1-3; D: .; V: TRBV28
DNA: TGTGCCAGCAGTCCGAATTATGGCTACACCTTC; CDR3: CASSPNYGYTF; size: .; J: TRBJ1-2; D: .; V: TRBV28
DNA: TGTGCCAGCAGTTCGGGACCGTCCTACGAGCAGTACTTC; CDR3: CASSSGPSYEQYF; size: .; J: TRBJ2-7; D: .; V: TRBV28
DNA: TGTGCCATCAGGGTGACTAGCGAGGCCAACTACGAGCAGTACTTC; CDR3: CAIRVTSEANYEQYF; size: .; J: TRBJ2-7; D: TRBD2; V: TRBV10-3
DNA: TGTGCCAGCGGTTTCAATGGGGGTGGCTACACCTTC; CDR3: CASGFNGGGYTF; size: .; J: TRBJ1-2; D: .; V: TRBV6-5
DNA: TGTGCCAGCAGTTTGCTTGCCGGGACGGACTCCTACGAGCAGTACTTC; CDR3: CASSLLAGTDSYEQYF; size: once; J: TRBJ2-7; D: .; V: TRBV27
DNA: TGTGCCAGCAGTCAACAGGGGGTCTATGGCTACACCTTC; CDR3: CASSQQGVYGYTF; size: .; J: TRBJ1-2; D: TRBD1; V: TRBV28
DNA: TGCAGCGTGGAGGGGAACTCAAACTATGGCTACACCTTC; CDR3: CSVEGNSNYGYTF; size: .; J: TRBJ1-2; D: .; V: TRBV29-1